The clone carrying this TCR beta chain was detected only a few times. What it binds is not known. V was cut by 5 bases and J by 4 bases, with 9 bases left in between. There are 12 residues in the CDR3. CDR1 is MDHEN and CDR2 is SYDVKM in the germline V gene. The sample comes from a study of vaccination effects on CD4 cells after COVID-19. TCRdb's table, derived via immunoSEQ multiplex PCR, lists solely in-frame clones and lacks some. This sample carries tens of thousands of clones, under 80% of them seen once, and the ten largest clones take roughly 25%. It was after roughly 11 days of culture that CD4+ T cells were isolated.

The source was CD4+ T cells from PBMCs cultured without peptide, collected before COVID-19 vaccination. The origin of this receptor is a human donor who had a prior SARS-CoV-2 infection. The V gene is TRBV28, the J gene TRBJ2-7; D ambiguous. As DNA, the CDR3 is TGTGCCAGCAGTCCAGACCCTTACGAGCAGTACTTC. Residues: CASSPDPYEQYF. Full variable domain (rest looked up from reference TRBV28 and TRBJ2-7): DVKVTQSSRYLVKRTGEKVFLECVQDMDHENMFWYRQDPGLGLRLIYFSYDVKMKEKGDIPEGYSVSREKKERFSLILESASTNQTSMYLCASSPDPYEQYFGPGTRLTVT.